This entry describes one TCR beta chain. Antigen specificity is unknown. These data belong to a study of cytomegalovirus exposure and HLA in healthy donors. Study overall: The 130 or so validation repertoires, a later analysis reported, used the same platform as the roughly 660 repertoires from the first cohort.

Per the germline V gene, CDR1 is SNHLY and CDR2 is FYNNEI. The V gene lost 7 bases and the J gene lost 2 bases, with 17 bases spanning the gap. CDR3 length equals 15 residues. The repertoire was sequenced with immunoSEQ multiplex PCR; TCRdb's copy has only in-frame clones and lacks some. The data show tens of thousands of clones, with roughly nine tenths seen just once and roughly 1.1% held by the top ten. Findings of the study overall: Among the CMV-associated chains, three were confirmed in vitro as specific for CMV antigens.

Sequenced sample: PBMCs. The chain uses TRBV2 and TRBJ2-5; D possibly corresponds to TRBD2 (5 bases). The receptor's source is a man younger than 30 in good health and CMV-seronegative. The CDR3 nucleotides are TGTGCCAGCAAGGATAGGTGGGCGGGTCAAGAGACCCAGTACTTC. This sequence encodes CASKDRWAGQETQYF.